These T cell receptor beta chains were read from a single sample in a study of identical twins. One entry per CDR3 protein results from TCRdb running MiXCR on the 5' RACE reads. Counted here are 1.5 million to 2 million distinct CDR3 sequences, around 33% occurring once; the ten biggest clones make up more than 0.25%. Source material: cord blood. These receptors were collected from a newborn girl in good health. Each CDR3 is given without its conserved first and last residue.

v_call	cdr3_aa
TRBV11-2	ASSTRTGASTDTQY
TRBV2	ASSSKNIQY
TRBV7-8	ASSVKREDGTGELF
TRBV20-1	SARDPGTSGAYNEQF
TRBV9	ASSSPTIGGARDTQY
TRBV20-1	SARGHRGVNNEQF
TRBV7-2	ASSSGQVFYDQY
TRBV20-1	SARIHPKETQY
TRBV20-1	SARGRMSTGELF
TRBV12-3/TRBV12-4	ASDRRVNTEAF
TRBV2	ASKRGGTYEQY
TRBV29-1	SVGPEAFYGYT
TRBV5-6	ASSLPGDDGYT
TRBV27	ASSYLAELNTGELF
TRBV4-1	ASSSSGGVVTQY
TRBV15	ATSRGREAF
TRBV29-1	SYREGLQETQY
TRBV9	ASSVEIGGYEQY
TRBV5-1	ASSLGAGLETNEQY
TRBV20-1	SASGTVTYEQY
TRBV6-1	ASSDGTRYNTDTQY
TRBV29-1	SVEGGLDSYNEQF
TRBV20-1	SARAGAGNYGYT
TRBV4-1	ASSQVGRPNEQY
TRBV20-1	SARNPDRTEAF
TRBV27	ASSPIRLGETDTQY
TRBV12-3/TRBV12-4	ASSLAQGLPNEQY
TRBV4-2	ASSQRTGGTNEKLF
TRBV10-3	AISEPPGLAFRYNEQY
TRBV29-1	SVRTGRGEQY
TRBV20-1	SALSTGALRSNQPQH
TRBV2	ASSEWADRAVPQH
TRBV2	ASSDRVNTEAF
TRBV5-1	ASRWTSGTDEQY
TRBV29-1	SVEDQKGAPLH
TRBV6-6	ASVAGGYEQY
TRBV7-8	ASSYRTGDGYT
TRBV12-3/TRBV12-4	ASSSSYGRAAGSTDTQY